This T cell receptor beta chain is drawn from a study of cytomegalovirus exposure and HLA in healthy donors. This CDR3 is 17 amino acids long. Germline-derived CDR1 and CDR2 are SGHRS and YFSETQ. V lost 0 bases and J lost 3; bases outside the gene matches: 12. Details on this clone: The antigen is unknown.

Study-wide results and caveats: A missense variant in DCLRE1C was later tied to TCR beta V- and J-gene trimming.

In the PCR, 60 Vbeta and 13 Jbeta primers were used. TCRdb's copy holds only in-frame clones and misses some; the assay was immunoSEQ multiplex PCR. The table has about 250,000 clones, around 90% seen once. This receptor was obtained from a girl aged 2-10 years in good health and CMV-seronegative. The specimen was PBMCs. The V and J genes are TRBV5-1 and TRBJ2-7; 7 nucleotides line up with TRBD2. The CDR3 sequence is CASSLGLYGRPLYEQYF. CDR3 bases: TGCGCCAGCAGCTTGGGGTTGTACGGGAGGCCCCTCTACGAGCAGTACTTC.